The clone carrying this TCR beta chain was seen at least ten times. Its matching antigen is unknown. Time point meaning: sample taken at primary tumor resection. Unsorted samples of tumor, nontumor lung or frozen PBMC had their whole RNA sequenced. These data are taken from a study of spatial heterogeneity in lung cancer. Study-level information: The study consistently detected more beta-chain than alpha-chain sequences.

TCRdb itself ran the 5' RACE reads through MiXCR, one entry per CDR3 protein. The repertoire holds 15,000 to 20,000 distinct CDR3 sequences, with 20% to 25% as singletons. The study, taken as a whole, reports: Resection blood, more than follow-up blood, showed ubiquitous expanded tumor TCRs.

This receptor was identified in a female donor with early-stage non-small cell lung cancer. Source: PBMCs, taken at surgery.

This chain's CDR3 is CASSLASQGVNEQFF. The CDR3 DNA is TGTGCCAGCAGCTTAGCCTCGCAGGGGGTGAATGAGCAGTTCTTC. The chain is built from TRBV7-2 and TRBJ2-1, with 7 bases matching TRBD1. Germline-derived CDR1 and CDR2 are SGHTA and FQGNSA. Unmatched junction bases numbered 6, after V lost 0 bases and J lost 7 bases. This CDR3 contains 15 residues.